The clone carrying this TCR beta chain occurred many times. Its antigen is currently unknown. The data were obtained in a study of T cells after yellow fever vaccination. Looking at the study overall: When fractions had low cell numbers, they were prepared with SMART-Seq v4 Ultra Low Input. Whole-study results and caveats: Relatively few clonotypes were ones that appeared in both CD4 and CD8 compartments. Most clones from primary vaccination resurfaced after the booster (around 97% CD4, around 89% CD8).

Conversion of TCR transcripts into cDNA relied on 5'RACE template switching, which added a universal primer site and UMIs. TCRdb reprocessed the 5' RACE reads via MiXCR and lists one record per CDR3 protein. The table has approximately 300,000 distinct CDR3 sequences, approximately 12% seen once. Germline CDR1 and CDR2: SGHTA and FQGNSA. V lost 1 base to trimming and J lost 9 bases; unmatched junction nucleotides: 5. The CDR3 runs to 14 residues. This TCR was sampled from a man between 18 and 29 years old who received the YFV17D yellow fever vaccine. Sequenced here: CD4+ T cells sorted from PBMCs, sampled 45 days after the yellow fever booster vaccination. The chain recombines TRBV7-2 with TRBJ2-1; 8 nucleotides align to TRBD2. The CDR3 reads CASSLGAGGSEQFF. The CDR3 DNA sequence: TGTGCCAGCAGCTTAGGGGCGGGGGGTAGTGAGCAGTTCTTC.